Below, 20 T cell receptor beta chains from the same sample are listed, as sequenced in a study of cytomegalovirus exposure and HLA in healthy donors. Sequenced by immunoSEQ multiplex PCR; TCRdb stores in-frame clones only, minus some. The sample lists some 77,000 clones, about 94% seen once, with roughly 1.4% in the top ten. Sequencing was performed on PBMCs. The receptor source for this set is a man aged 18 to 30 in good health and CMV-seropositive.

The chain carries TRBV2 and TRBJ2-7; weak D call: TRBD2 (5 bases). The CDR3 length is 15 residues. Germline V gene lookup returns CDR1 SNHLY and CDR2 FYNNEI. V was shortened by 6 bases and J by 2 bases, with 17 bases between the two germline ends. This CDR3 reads CASRRGQTEPYEQYF. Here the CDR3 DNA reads TGTGCCAGCAGGCGCGGGCAAACTGAGCCCTACGAGCAGTACTTC. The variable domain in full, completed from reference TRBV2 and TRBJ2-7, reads EPEVTQTPSHQVTQMGQEVILRCVPISNHLYFYWYRQILGQKVEFLVSFYNNEISEKSEIFDDQFSVERPDGSNFTLKIRSTKLEDSAMYFCASRRGQTEPYEQYFGPGTRLTVT.

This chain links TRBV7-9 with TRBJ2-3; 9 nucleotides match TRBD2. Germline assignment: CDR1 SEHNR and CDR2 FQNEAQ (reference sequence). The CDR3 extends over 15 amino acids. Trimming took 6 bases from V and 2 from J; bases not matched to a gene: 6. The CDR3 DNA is TGTGCCAGCAGGGTAGGCGGGGGGGTCACAGATACGCAGTATTTT. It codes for CASRVGGGVTDTQYF.

CDR3 coding DNA: TGTGCCAGCAGTGATCCCCCGCGCGAGCAGTTCTTC. Encoded protein: CASSDPPREQFF. The V and J genes are TRBV6-4 and TRBJ2-1; D ambiguous. Trimming left V 3 bases short and J 10 bases short, with 10 bases between. This CDR3 region has 12 residues. Germline values: CDR1 MRHNA, CDR2 SNTAGT.

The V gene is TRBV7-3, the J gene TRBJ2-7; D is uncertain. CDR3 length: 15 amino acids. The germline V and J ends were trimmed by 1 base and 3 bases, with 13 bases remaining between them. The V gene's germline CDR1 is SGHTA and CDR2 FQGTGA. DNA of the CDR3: TGTGCCAGCAGCTTAAGAGTGGGCCACCTCTACGAGCAGTACTTC. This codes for CASSLRVGHLYEQYF.

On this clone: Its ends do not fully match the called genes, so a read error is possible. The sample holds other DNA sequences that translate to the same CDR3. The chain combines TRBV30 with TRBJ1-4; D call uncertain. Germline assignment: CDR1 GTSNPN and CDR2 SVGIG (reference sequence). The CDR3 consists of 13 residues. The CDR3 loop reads CAWSGATNEKLFF. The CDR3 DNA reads TGTGCCTGGAGTGGCGCAACTAATGAAAAATTGTTTTTT.

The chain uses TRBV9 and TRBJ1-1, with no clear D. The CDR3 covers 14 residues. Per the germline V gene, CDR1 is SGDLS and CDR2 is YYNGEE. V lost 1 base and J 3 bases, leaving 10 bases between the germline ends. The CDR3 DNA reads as TGTGCCAGCAGCGTAAGCGGTTTTGACACTGAAGCTTTCTTT. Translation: CASSVSGFDTEAFF.

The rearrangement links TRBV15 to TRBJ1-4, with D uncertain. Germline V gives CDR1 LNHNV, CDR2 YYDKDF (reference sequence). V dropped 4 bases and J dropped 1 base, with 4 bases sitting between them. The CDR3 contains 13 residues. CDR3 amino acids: CATSIRTNEKLFF. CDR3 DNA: TGTGCCACCAGCATTAGAACTAATGAAAAACTGTTTTTT. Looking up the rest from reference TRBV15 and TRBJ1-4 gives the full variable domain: DAMVIQNPRYQVTQFGKPVTLSCSQTLNHNVMYWYQQKSSQAPKLLFHYYDKDFNNEADTPDNFQSRRPNTSFCFLDIRSPGLGDTAMYLCATSIRTNEKLFFGSGTQLSVL.

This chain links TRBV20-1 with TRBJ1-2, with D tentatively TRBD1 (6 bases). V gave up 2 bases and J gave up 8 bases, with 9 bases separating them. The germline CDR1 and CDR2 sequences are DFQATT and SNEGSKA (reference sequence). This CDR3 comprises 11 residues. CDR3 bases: TGCAGTGCTAGATGGGGGCGAGGCTACACCTTC. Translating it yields CSARWGRGYTF.

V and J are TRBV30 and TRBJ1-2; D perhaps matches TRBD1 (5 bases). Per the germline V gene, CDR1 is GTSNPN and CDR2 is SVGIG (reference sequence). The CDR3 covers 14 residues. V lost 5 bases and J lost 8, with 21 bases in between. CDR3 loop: CAWLAKGLDGGYTF. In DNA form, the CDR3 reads TGTGCCTGGCTCGCTAAGGGACTGGATGGGGGCTACACCTTC.

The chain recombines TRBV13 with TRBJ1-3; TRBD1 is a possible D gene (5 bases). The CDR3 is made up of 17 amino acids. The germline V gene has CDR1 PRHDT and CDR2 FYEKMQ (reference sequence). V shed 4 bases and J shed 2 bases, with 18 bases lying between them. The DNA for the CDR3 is TGTGCCAGCAGCTCTCTTGGCGGGGGGGAGGCTGGAAACACCATATATTTT. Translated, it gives CASSSLGGGEAGNTIYF.

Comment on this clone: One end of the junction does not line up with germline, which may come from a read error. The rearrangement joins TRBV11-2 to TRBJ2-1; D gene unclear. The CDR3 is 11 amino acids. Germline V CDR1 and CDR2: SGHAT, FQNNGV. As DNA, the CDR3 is TGTGCCAGCAGCTCCTACCATGAGCAGTTCTTC. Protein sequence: CASSSYHEQFF.

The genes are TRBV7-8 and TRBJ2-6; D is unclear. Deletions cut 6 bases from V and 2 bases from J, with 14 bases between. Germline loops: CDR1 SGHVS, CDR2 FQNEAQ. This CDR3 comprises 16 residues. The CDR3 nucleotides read TGTGCCAGCAGTCCGTCCAGGAACACTGGGGCCAACGTCCTGACTTTC. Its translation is CASSPSRNTGANVLTF.

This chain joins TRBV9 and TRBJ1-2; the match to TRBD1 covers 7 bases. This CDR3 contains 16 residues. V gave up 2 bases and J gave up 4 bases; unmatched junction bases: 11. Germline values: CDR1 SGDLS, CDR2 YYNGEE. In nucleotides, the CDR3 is TGTGCCAGCAGCGTCGATGGGACAGACTCAGGCTATGGCTACACCTTC. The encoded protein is CASSVDGTDSGYGYTF.

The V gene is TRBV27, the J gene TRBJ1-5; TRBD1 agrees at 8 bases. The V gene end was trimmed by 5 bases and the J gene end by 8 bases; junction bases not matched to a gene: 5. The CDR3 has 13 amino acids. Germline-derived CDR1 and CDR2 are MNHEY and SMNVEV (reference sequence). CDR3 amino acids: CASSKQGDEPQHF. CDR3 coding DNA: TGTGCCAGCAGTAAACAGGGGGACGAGCCCCAGCATTTT.

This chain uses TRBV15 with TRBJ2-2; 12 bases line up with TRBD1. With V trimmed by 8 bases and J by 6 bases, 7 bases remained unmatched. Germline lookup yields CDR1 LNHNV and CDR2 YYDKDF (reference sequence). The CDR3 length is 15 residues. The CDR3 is CATGGQGAFPGELFF. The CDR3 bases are TGTGCCACCGGGGGACAGGGGGCATTCCCCGGGGAGCTGTTTTTT.

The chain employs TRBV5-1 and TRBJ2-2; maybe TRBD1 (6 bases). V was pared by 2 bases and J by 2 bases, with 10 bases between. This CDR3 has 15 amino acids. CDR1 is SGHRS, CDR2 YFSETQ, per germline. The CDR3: CASSFAGANTGELFF. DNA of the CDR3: TGCGCCAGCAGCTTTGCAGGGGCCAACACCGGGGAGCTGTTTTTT.

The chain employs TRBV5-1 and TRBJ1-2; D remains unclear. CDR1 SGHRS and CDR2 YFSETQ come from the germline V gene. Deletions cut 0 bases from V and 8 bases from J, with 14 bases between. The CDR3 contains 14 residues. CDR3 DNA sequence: TGCGCCAGCAGCTTGGTGGGGAGTTCTGACGGCTACACCTTC. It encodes CASSLVGSSDGYTF.

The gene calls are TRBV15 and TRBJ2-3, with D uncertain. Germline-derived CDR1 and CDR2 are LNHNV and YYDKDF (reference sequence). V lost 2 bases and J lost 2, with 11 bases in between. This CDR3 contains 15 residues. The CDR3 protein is CATSRLLPSTDTQYF. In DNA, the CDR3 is TGTGCCACCAGCAGACTACTACCATCCACAGATACGCAGTATTTT. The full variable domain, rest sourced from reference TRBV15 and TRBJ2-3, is DAMVIQNPRYQVTQFGKPVTLSCSQTLNHNVMYWYQQKSSQAPKLLFHYYDKDFNNEADTPDNFQSRRPNTSFCFLDIRSPGLGDTAMYLCATSRLLPSTDTQYFGPGTRLTVL.

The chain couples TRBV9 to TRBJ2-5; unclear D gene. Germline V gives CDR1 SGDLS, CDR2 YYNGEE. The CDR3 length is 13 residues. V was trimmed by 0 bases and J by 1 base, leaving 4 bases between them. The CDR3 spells CASSVAFQETQYF. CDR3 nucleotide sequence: TGTGCCAGCAGCGTAGCCTTCCAAGAGACCCAGTACTTC.

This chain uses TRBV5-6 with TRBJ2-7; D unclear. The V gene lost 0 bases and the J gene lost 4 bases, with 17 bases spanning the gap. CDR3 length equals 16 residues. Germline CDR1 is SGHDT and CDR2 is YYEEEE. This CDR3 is CASSLDWQENPYEQYF. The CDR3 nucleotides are TGTGCCAGCAGCTTGGATTGGCAGGAAAACCCTTACGAGCAGTACTTC. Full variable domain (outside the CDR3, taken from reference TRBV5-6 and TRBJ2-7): DAGVTQSPTHLIKTRGQQVTLRCSPKSGHDTVSWYQQALGQGPQFIFQYYEEEERQRGNFPDRFSGHQFPNYSSELNVNALLLGDSALYLCASSLDWQENPYEQYFGPGTRLTVT.